Listed here are 21 T cell receptor beta chains from one sample, sequenced in a study of CD8+CD57+ T cells in acquired aplastic anemia. Profiling that covered TCR beta VDJ and CDR3 relied on genomic DNA as its template. From the reads, TCRdb called clonotypes with MiXCR, one entry per CDR3 protein. The sample contains approximately 220,000 distinct CDR3 sequences, 47% of which appear only once. Patients who underwent sequencing had shown CD8+CD57+ cell expansion by flow cytometry. Sequenced input: sorted CD4+, CD8+, or CD8+CD57+ T cells (not recorded which) from PBMCs. Receptor source: a human donor with aplastic anemia.

The chain joins TRBV25-1 to TRBJ2-7, with 8 bases fitting TRBD1. This CDR3 is 13 amino acids long. The J segment lost 3 bases and the V segment lost 9 bases, leaving 7 bases of the junction unmatched. Germline values: CDR1 MGHDK, CDR2 SYGVNS. CDR3 in DNA: TGTGCCAGACAGGGGGTCGTCAGCTACGAGCAGTACTTC. This sequence encodes CARQGVVSYEQYF.

The V call is TRBV4-2, the J call TRBJ2-1; TRBD2 agrees at 10 bases. With 0 bases clipped from V and 6 bases from J, the junction kept 2 bases outside the gene matches. The CDR3 has 15 amino acids. Germline loops: CDR1 LGHNA, CDR2 YNFKEQ. The CDR3 loop reads CASSQEAGGSNEQFF. CDR3 in DNA: TGTGCCAGCAGCCAAGAAGCGGGGGGGAGCAATGAGCAGTTCTTC.

This clonotype was observed at least ten times. The chain is built from TRBV7-2 and TRBJ2-7, with TRBD1 matching over 10 bases. Germline V gene lookup returns CDR1 SGHTA and CDR2 FQGNSA. The CDR3 has 15 amino acids. The V segment lost 5 bases and the J segment 3 bases; nucleotides outside the gene matches: 7. The CDR3 nucleotides read TGTGCCAGCAGCCCGAGGACAGGGGGTAACTACGAGCAGTACTTC. This codes for CASSPRTGGNYEQYF.

This clonotype was seen ten or more times. The J gene is TRBJ2-7, the V gene TRBV5-5, with 10 positions matching TRBD1. This CDR3 comprises 14 residues. V shed 5 bases, J shed 6 bases, and the junction held 8 bases outside the gene matches. From germline, CDR1 is SGHKS and CDR2 YYEKEE (reference sequence). Here the CDR3 DNA reads TGTGCCAGCAGACTCCGGGACAGGGGTTCCGAGCAGTACTTC. Translation: CASRLRDRGSEQYF.

This clonotype was observed at least ten times. The gene calls are TRBV27 and TRBJ1-6; D might be TRBD1 (5 bases). CDR1 and CDR2 from the germline V gene are MNHEY and SMNVEV (reference sequence). This CDR3 comprises 13 residues. With 4 bases removed from V and 9 bases from J, the gap between germline ends came to 10 bases. CDR3 loop: CASSSGISSPLHF. In DNA form, the CDR3 reads TGTGCCAGCAGTTCAGGGATAAGTTCACCCCTCCACTTT.

This clonotype was recorded a few times. A much larger clone is a single base away; this may be a read error. J is TRBJ1-2 and V is TRBV9; possibly TRBD1 for D (5 bases). CDR1 and CDR2 (germline): SGDLS, YYNGEE. The V end was cut by 8 bases, the J end by 1 base, with 24 bases between. This CDR3 contains 17 residues. The CDR3 DNA sequence: TGTGCCAGTACCCGTTGGAATGCGGGACGCTTTAACTATGGCTACACCTTC. It specifies CASTRWNAGRFNYGYTF.

This clonotype was seen more than once but under ten times. The chain combines TRBV28 with TRBJ1-1; perhaps TRBD1 as D (5 bases). The germline V gene has CDR1 MDHEN and CDR2 SYDVKM. V lost 6 bases and J 4 bases, leaving 15 bases between the germline ends. The length of the CDR3 is 14 residues. The CDR3 protein is CASRRDPRITEAFF. The DNA of the CDR3 is TGTGCCAGCAGAAGGGACCCCCGGATCACTGAAGCTTTCTTT.

The chain uses TRBV29-1 and TRBJ2-1; tentatively, D is TRBD2 (6 bases). Germline-derived CDR1 and CDR2 are SQVTM and ANQGSEA. V lost 6 bases to trimming and J lost 0 bases, with 15 bases between them. This CDR3 contains 15 residues. Here the CDR3 DNA reads TGCAGCGTCCACTTAGCGGTTAGCTCCTACAATGAGCAGTTCTTC. Residues: CSVHLAVSSYNEQFF.

This sequence joins TRBV7-2 and TRBJ2-7, with D uncertain. CDR3 length: 14 residues. Trimming cost V 3 bases and J 0 bases, with 9 bases left between them. Germline V CDR1 and CDR2: SGHTA, FQGNSA. CDR3 DNA sequence: TGTGCCAGCAGCTTCGGGCAGGACTCCTACGAGCAGTACTTC. This gives the protein CASSFGQDSYEQYF.

The gene calls are TRBV7-9 and TRBJ2-3; 11 bases align to TRBD2. Trimming cost V 3 bases and J 6 bases; bases outside gene matches: 8. Germline values: CDR1 SEHNR, CDR2 FQNEAQ (reference sequence). This CDR3 is built from 16 residues. This chain's CDR3 is CASSLLAGGGGDTQYF. DNA for the CDR3: TGTGCCAGCAGCTTGCTAGCGGGGGGCGGTGGGGATACGCAGTATTTT.

This clonotype came up a few times. The chain employs TRBV7-6 and TRBJ2-2, with a possible D match to TRBD1 (5 bases). The length of the CDR3 is 14 residues. With 5 bases removed from V and 4 bases from J, the gap between germline ends came to 11 bases. Germline V gene sequence: CDR1 SGHVS, CDR2 FNYEAQ. This chain's CDR3 is CASSPGRATGELFF. In DNA, the CDR3 is TGTGCCAGCAGCCCCGGCAGGGCCACCGGGGAGCTGTTTTTT.

With regard to this clonotype: Because the CDR3's place on the DNA is in doubt, the DNA is left out and the CDR3 is given as listed by TCRdb. The rearrangement uses TRBV7-9 and TRBJ1-2; TRBD1 is the table's D call, not checked against the DNA. The CDR3 extends over 14 residues, inclusive of both ends. The germline V gene has CDR1 SEHNR and CDR2 FQNEAQ (reference sequence). The CDR3: CASSLVGAGAMGTF.

The rearrangement uses TRBV2 and TRBJ1-4; D ambiguous. The CDR3 totals 13 residues. The V end lost 3 bases, the J end lost 6 bases, and 8 bases lay between the germline ends. Germline-derived CDR1 and CDR2 are SNHLY and FYNNEI. The CDR3 DNA sequence: TGTGCCAGCAGTGACAGAGGAGATGAAAAACTGTTTTTT. Translating gives CASSDRGDEKLFF.

The V gene is TRBV7-9, the J gene TRBJ2-5, with D maybe TRBD1 (7 bases). The CDR3 consists of 13 residues. Germline V gene data show CDR1 as SEHNR and CDR2 as FQNEAQ (reference sequence). V shed 5 bases and J shed 5 bases, with 12 bases lying between them. The CDR3 reads CASSARGRETQYF. The CDR3 nucleotides are TGTGCCAGCAGCGCCAGGGGGAGGGAGACCCAGTACTTC.

This clonotype was picked up many times. CDR3 residues: CASSYSTSGSNEQYF. The CDR3 DNA reads as TGTGCCAGCAGTTACTCGACTAGCGGGAGCAACGAGCAGTACTTC. This chain uses TRBV6-5 with TRBJ2-7; TRBD2 matches at 12 bases. The CDR3 runs to 15 residues. The V segment lost 0 bases and the J segment 5 bases; nucleotides outside the gene matches: 2. CDR1 is MNHEY and CDR2 is SVGAGI in the germline V gene.

This chain links TRBV7-6 with TRBJ2-5, with D possibly being TRBD1 or TRBD2 (5 bases each). Germline V CDR1 and CDR2: SGHVS, FNYEAQ. V gave up 4 bases and J gave up 4 bases, with 13 bases separating them. The CDR3 loop spans 14 amino acids. DNA of the CDR3: TGTGCCAGCAGCTCTCTCGGGGCCAGAGAGACCCAGTACTTC. Amino acid sequence: CASSSLGARETQYF. Full variable domain (remainder filled in from reference TRBV7-6 and TRBJ2-5): GAGVSQSPRYKVTKRGQDVALRCDPISGHVSLYWYRQALGQGPEFLTYFNYEAQQDKSGLPNDRFSAERPEGSISTLTIQRTEQRDSAMYRCASSSLGARETQYFGPGTRLLVL.

A few counts support this clonotype. The chain is built from TRBV28 and TRBJ2-7; unclear D gene. Trimming shortened V by 5 bases and J by 3 bases, and 11 bases separated the two germline ends. The CDR3 loop spans 13 amino acids. Germline V gene lookup returns CDR1 MDHEN and CDR2 SYDVKM. CDR3 in DNA: TGTGCCAGCAGTCCCCGAATGGTCTACGAGCAGTACTTC. Its protein is CASSPRMVYEQYF.

CDR3 coding DNA: TGTGCCAGCAGGCCCGGACAGGGAAGAACTGAAGCTTTCTTT. Its translation is CASRPGQGRTEAFF. The gene calls are TRBV10-3 and TRBJ1-1; 8 positions match TRBD1. J gave up 5 bases and V 10 bases, and 12 bases lay outside the gene matches. The CDR3 runs 14 residues. CDR1 is ENHRY and CDR2 is SYGVKD in the germline V gene.

The chain joins TRBV29-1 to TRBJ1-2; D ambiguous. V lost 1 base to trimming and J lost 4 bases, with 7 bases between them. This CDR3 contains 12 residues. The germline V gene encodes CDR1 SQVTM and CDR2 ANQGSEA. In DNA form, the CDR3 reads TGCAGCGTTGAAGGAACTAGCTATGGCTACACCTTC. Protein: CSVEGTSYGYTF. Using reference TRBV29-1 and TRBJ1-2 for the parts outside the CDR3, the full variable domain is SAVISQKPSRDICQRGTSLTIQCQVDSQVTMMFWYRQQPGQSLTLIATANQGSEATYESGFVIDKFPISRPNLTFSTLTVSNMSPEDSSIYLCSVEGTSYGYTFGSGTRLTVV.

The rearrangement links TRBV9 to TRBJ1-1; TRBD1 is a possible D gene (5 bases). The germline V gene has CDR1 SGDLS and CDR2 YYNGEE. V dropped 0 bases and J dropped 1 base, with 10 bases sitting between them. This CDR3 has 15 residues. The CDR3 loop reads CASSVGGAPNTEAFF. CDR3 sequence (DNA): TGTGCCAGCAGCGTAGGAGGGGCACCGAACACTGAAGCTTTCTTT.

The gene calls are TRBV7-9 and TRBJ2-2; 8 nucleotides match TRBD1. V was pared by 5 bases and J by 1 base, with 3 bases of the junction left unmatched. This CDR3 has 15 residues. Germline CDR1 SEHNR, CDR2 FQNEAQ (reference sequence). CDR3: CASSHGTGNTGELFF. DNA of the CDR3: TGTGCCAGCAGCCACGGGACAGGGAACACCGGGGAGCTGTTTTTT. Full variable domain (remainder filled in from reference TRBV7-9 and TRBJ2-2): DTGVSQNPRHKITKRGQNVTFRCDPISEHNRLYWYRQTLGQGPEFLTYFQNEAQLEKSRLLSDRFSAERPKGSFSTLEIQRTEQGDSAMYLCASSHGTGNTGELFFGEGSRLTVL.